Listed here is a single T cell receptor (beta chain). Its specificity is not known. The protocol was immunoSEQ multiplex PCR, while the TCRdb copy is restricted to in-frame clones and leaves out a portion. This repertoire shows about 40,000 clones, 70% to 90% found once; its top ten account for under 25%. The data derive from a study of PD-L1 blockade in urothelial cancer. Overall study: Patients arrived having already received 0 to 3 prior chemotherapy regimens. Overall study findings and caveats: A pretreatment blood TCR clonality that fell below the median predicted better progression-free and overall survival.

Time point given: peripheral blood 6 weeks after treatment start. The CDR3 is made up of 14 amino acids. V lost 3 bases to trimming and J lost 1 base, with 9 bases between them. Germline lookup yields CDR1 SEHNR and CDR2 FQNEAQ (reference sequence). This chain joins TRBV7-9 and TRBJ1-1; D unresolved. This sequence originates from a man in his fifties or sixties with urothelial cancer. This material consisted of PBMCs, taken around atezolizumab (anti-PD-L1) treatment. The CDR3 loop is CASSFSVSNTEAFF. In nucleotides, the CDR3 is TGTGCCAGCAGCTTCTCAGTATCGAACACTGAAGCTTTCTTT.